The 32 T cell receptor beta chains listed next were all sequenced from one sample in a study of molecular identifiers for immune sequencing clone quantification. TCRdb processed the PCR reads anew with MiXCR; each CDR3 protein has one entry. In the table there are 7,500 to 9,500 distinct CDR3 sequences, approximately 15% of which are singletons. Sequenced sample: naive CD8+ T cells from blood, with Jurkat cell RNA spiked in. Subset denoted: FACS-sorted CD8+CD4-CCR7+CD45RA+ naive T cells. Receptors originate from a human donor in good health. Some libraries in this study had Jurkat cell RNA spiked in.

This clonotype rates as medium-sized. The rearrangement uses TRBV3-1 and TRBJ1-1; D might be TRBD1 (5 bases). The germline V gene encodes CDR1 LGHDT and CDR2 YNNKEL (reference sequence). The length of the CDR3 is 14 residues. With 3 bases removed from V and 1 base from J, the gap between germline ends came to 9 bases. DNA of the CDR3: TGTGCCAGCAGCCATACAGGTTGGAACACTGAAGCTTTCTTT. Its protein product is CASSHTGWNTEAFF.

Details on this clonotype: A much larger clone lies a single base off, so this may be a read error. The chain has TRBV5-3 and TRBJ2-5, with a possible D match to TRBD2 (5 bases). TRBV5-3 is annotated as an ORF whose role is uncertain. The length of the CDR3 is 13 residues. V shed 8 bases and J shed 3 bases, with 14 bases lying between them. The CDR3 DNA follows: TGTGCCAGCGGCCCCGGGGAAGAAGAGACCCAGTACTTC. This gives the protein CASGPGEEETQYF.

This clonotype rates as medium-sized. V is TRBV11-2 and J is TRBJ1-2; 8 bases agree with TRBD1. Looked up from germline, CDR1 is SGHAT and CDR2 is FQNNGV. This CDR3 spans 15 amino acids. V shed 8 bases, J shed 8 bases, and the junction held 16 bases outside the gene matches. CDR3 DNA: TGTGCCAGCGGCAAGACCGGGACAGGAAGGCCCGGCTACACCTTC. It specifies CASGKTGTGRPGYTF.

This clonotype is deemed medium-sized. This rearrangement joins TRBV5-6 to TRBJ2-7; D is uncertain. This CDR3 comprises 12 residues. Germline V gene data show CDR1 as SGHDT and CDR2 as YYEEEE. Trimming shortened V by 1 base and J by 6 bases, and 8 bases separated the two germline ends. As DNA, the CDR3 is TGTGCCAGCAGCTTGCCCGAAAGCGAGCAGTACTTC. Protein sequence: CASSLPESEQYF.

This clonotype was seen ten or more times. This chain connects TRBV6-5 to TRBJ2-7; D call uncertain. V was shortened by 4 bases and J by 6 bases, with 7 bases between the two germline ends. The CDR3 is 11 residues long. Germline V lookup: CDR1 MNHEY, CDR2 SVGAGI. In nucleotides, the CDR3 is TGTGCCAGCAGTTTAGGCTTCGAGCAGTACTTC. Translating gives CASSLGFEQYF.

As concerns this clonotype: Given a much more abundant clone one base away, this may be a read error. CDR3 amino acids: CASSPGLWGQPQYF. The CDR3 coding sequence is TGTGCCAGCAGCCCCGGACTATGGGGTCAGCCCCAGTATTTT. V is TRBV7-9 and J is TRBJ1-5, with D perhaps TRBD2 (6 bases). The end of the DNA is better explained by TRBJ2-3, so the J call may be wrong. CDR1 and CDR2 (germline): SEHNR, FQNEAQ (reference sequence). The CDR3 is 14 amino acids.

In its sample, this clonotype was seen many times. The rearrangement joins TRBV4-3 to TRBJ2-7, with 10 positions matching TRBD1. Losses at the gene ends were 0 bases for V and 2 bases for J; bases not matched to a gene: 10. The CDR3 spans 18 residues. Germline V gives CDR1 LGHNA, CDR2 YSLEER. CDR3 DNA sequence: TGCGCCAGCAGCCAAGATAGACAGGGGGCAACTATTACCTACGAGCAGTACTTC. This sequence encodes CASSQDRQGATITYEQYF.

This clonotype is termed medium-sized. V gene TRBV7-8 combines with J gene TRBJ2-3; 7 bases line up with TRBD2. Germline V CDR1 and CDR2: SGHVS, FQNEAQ. The ends lost 4 bases at V and 3 bases at J; junction bases unmatched: 10. This CDR3 is 16 amino acids long. CDR3 region: CASSSHWDYRTDTQYF. The CDR3 nucleotides read TGTGCCAGCAGCTCCCACTGGGACTACCGAACAGATACGCAGTATTTT.

A note on this clonotype: A read error is possible here, since a much larger clone lies one base away. The CDR3 here is CASSFGLAVTGGLFF. The CDR3 nucleotides read TGTGCCAGCAGTTTCGGACTAGCGGTCACCGGGGGGCTGTTTTTT. This rearrangement joins TRBV27 to TRBJ2-2; 10 bases map to TRBD2. Germline loops: CDR1 MNHEY, CDR2 SMNVEV (reference sequence). This CDR3 region has 15 residues.

This clonotype qualifies as medium-sized. J is TRBJ1-1 and V is TRBV7-9; D is uncertain. CDR3 length: 15 residues. Germline V gene data show CDR1 as SEHNR and CDR2 as FQNEAQ (reference sequence). The V and J ends lost 5 bases and 0 bases respectively, with 13 bases between them. The CDR3: CASSRVLVMNTEAFF. CDR3 bases: TGTGCCAGCAGCCGTGTTTTAGTCATGAACACTGAAGCTTTCTTT.

In its sample, this clonotype was seen many times. The chain couples TRBV10-2 to TRBJ1-2, with TRBD1 as a possible D gene (6 bases). V lost 3 bases and J lost 6, with 11 bases in between. This CDR3 has 13 residues. Germline-derived CDR1 and CDR2 are WSHSY and SAAADI. The CDR3 bases are TGCGCCAGCAGTGATGGAGGGGGTGATGGCTACACCTTC. Its translation is CASSDGGGDGYTF.

This clonotype was observed a few times. Just one base apart from a much larger clone, this may be a read error. The CDR3 does not end in the conserved phenylalanine or tryptophan, so this is likely a read error. This chain connects TRBV7-2 to TRBJ2-1; the D gene is possibly TRBD2 (6 bases). Trimming shortened V by 2 bases and J by 4 bases, and 21 bases separated the two germline ends. Germline CDR1 and CDR2: SGHTA and FQGNSA. This CDR3 has 18 residues. The CDR3: CASSLSGLSAVPYNEQFS. In DNA, the CDR3 is TGTGCCAGCAGCTTATCGGGACTGTCAGCGGTTCCTTACAATGAGCAGTTCTCC.

This clonotype came up many times. V gene TRBV12-3 or TRBV12-4 combines with J gene TRBJ2-2; D gene ambiguous. V gave up 4 bases and J gave up 6 bases, with 0 bases separating them. This CDR3 has 10 amino acids. Here the CDR3 reads CASSSGELFF. DNA for the CDR3: TGTGCCAGCAGTTCCGGGGAGCTGTTTTTT.

This clonotype has ten or more counts. The chain combines TRBV4-1 with TRBJ2-5; 10 bases fit TRBD1. CDR1 and CDR2 (germline): MGHRA, YSYEKL. Losses at the gene ends were 3 bases for V and 1 base for J; bases not matched to a gene: 11. The CDR3 is made up of 18 amino acids. CDR3 sequence (DNA): TGCGCCAGCAGCCAGACTACGGGACAGGGGCTCTTCCAAGAGACCCAGTACTTC. Protein: CASSQTTGQGLFQETQYF.

Points on this clonotype: A much more abundant neighbour one base away suggests this may be a read error. J is TRBJ2-3 and V is TRBV12-3 or TRBV12-4; the D is unclear. There are 15 residues in the CDR3. V dropped 4 bases and J dropped 6 bases, with 17 bases sitting between them. CDR3 coding DNA: TGTGCCAGCAGTTACAGCCAAGGCGTGAGGGATACGCAGTATTTT. Its protein product is CASSYSQGVRDTQYF.

In its sample, this clonotype is medium-sized. V and J are TRBV2 and TRBJ2-1, with 8 bases matching TRBD1. The CDR3 sequence is 15 residues long. Germline CDR1 is SNHLY and CDR2 is FYNNEI. V lost 6 bases and J lost 3; bases outside the gene matches: 7. CDR3 coding DNA: TGTGCCAGCAGGCTGACAGGGGCATACTACAATGAGCAGTTCTTC. Protein sequence: CASRLTGAYYNEQFF.

Within the sample, this clonotype is medium-sized. The chain has TRBV20-1 and TRBJ1-1; a possible D gene is TRBD1 (6 bases). CDR3 size: 11 residues. The V and J ends lost 4 bases and 6 bases respectively, with 9 bases between them. CDR1 DFQATT and CDR2 SNEGSKA come from the germline V gene (reference sequence). Here the CDR3 DNA reads TGCAGTGCTAAGGGACACGCTGAAGCTTTCTTT. It encodes CSAKGHAEAFF.

In its sample, this clonotype is medium-sized. The chain employs TRBV14 and TRBJ2-1; D might be TRBD2 (5 bases). The germline gives CDR1 SGHDN, CDR2 FVKESK. Trimming left V 3 bases short and J 8 bases short, with 14 bases between. The CDR3 is made up of 14 amino acids. The CDR3, as DNA: TGTGCCAGCAGCCACCCTACTAGGCCCGATGAGCAGTTCTTC. Translated, it gives CASSHPTRPDEQFF.

A note on this clonotype: One base away lies a much larger clone, so this may be a sequencing read error. The chain links TRBV7-9 to TRBJ2-1; no clear D gene. Trimming removed 5 bases at V and 6 bases at J, with 11 bases between. Looked up from germline, CDR1 is SEHNR and CDR2 is FQNEAQ (reference sequence). This CDR3 has 13 amino acids. This chain's CDR3 is CASSAQGINEQFF. The CDR3 DNA follows: TGTGCCAGCAGCGCACAAGGAATCAATGAGCAGTTCTTC.

This clonotype was seen many times. CDR3 sequence (DNA): TGTGCCATCAGTGAGTTTGACAGGGGGTCCCCGAATCAGCCCCAGCATTTT. Translation: CAISEFDRGSPNQPQHF. J is TRBJ1-5 and V is TRBV10-3, with 9 bases lining up with TRBD1. The CDR3 spans 17 residues. CDR1 and CDR2 (germline): ENHRY, SYGVKD. The junction had 8 bases not matched to a gene; V was cut back by 1 base and J by 4 bases.

This clonotype showed up many times. The chain couples TRBV27 to TRBJ2-2; D may match TRBD1 or TRBD2 (6 bases each). From germline, CDR1 is MNHEY and CDR2 SMNVEV (reference sequence). V shed 2 bases and J shed 4 bases, with 14 bases lying between them. CDR3 size: 16 residues. Here the CDR3 reads CASSLGVGGGTGELFF. CDR3 nucleotides: TGTGCCAGCAGTTTAGGTGTAGGGGGAGGCACCGGGGAGCTGTTTTTT.

Details on this clonotype: A junction boundary mismatches the germline segment, possibly from a read error. The chain couples TRBV27 to TRBJ2-3; D tentatively fits TRBD1 or TRBD2 (5 bases each). CDR3 size: 15 residues. Germline V gene data show CDR1 as MNHEY and CDR2 as SMNVEV (reference sequence). The chain's CDR3 is CASSSLQAGPDPQYF. For the CDR3, the DNA is TGTGCCAGCAGTTCTCTACAGGCGGGCCCAGATCCGCAGTATTTT.

This clonotype is medium-sized (0.01 to 0.1%). V and J are TRBV9 and TRBJ2-5, with TRBD1 matching 11 bases. The CDR3 is 16 amino acids. J was trimmed by 5 bases and V by 3 bases; bases with no gene match: 9. Germline V CDR1 and CDR2: SGDLS, YYNGEE. The CDR3 bases are TGTGCCAGCAGCGGAGGACAGGGGGCGCATCAGGAGACCCAGTACTTC. Its protein product is CASSGGQGAHQETQYF. The entire variable domain, with the rest obtained from reference TRBV9 and TRBJ2-5, is as follows: DSGVTQTPKHLITATGQRVTLRCSPRSGDLSVYWYQQSLDQGLQFLIQYYNGEERAKGNILERFSAQQFPDLHSELNLSSLELGDSALYFCASSGGQGAHQETQYFGPGTRLLVL.

Points on this clonotype: A clone one base away is much larger, so this may be a read error. The chain employs TRBV2 and TRBJ2-7, with 7 bases identical to TRBD2. CDR3 length equals 15 residues. Germline loops: CDR1 SNHLY, CDR2 FYNNEI. CDR3 nucleotides: TGTGCCAGCAGTGATCTAGCGGACGTAGGCTACGAGCGGTACTTC. Encoded protein: CASSDLADVGYERYF. The full variable domain, rest sourced from reference TRBV2 and TRBJ2-7, is EPEVTQTPSHQVTQMGQEVILRCVPISNHLYFYWYRQILGQKVEFLVSFYNNEISEKSEIFDDQFSVERPDGSNFTLKIRSTKLEDSAMYFCASSDLADVGYERYFGPGTRLTVT.

This clonotype was recorded at least ten times. V and J are TRBV12-3 or TRBV12-4 and TRBJ2-1; D gene ambiguous. V lost 1 base to trimming and J lost 10 bases, with 14 bases between them. The CDR3 loop spans 14 amino acids. The CDR3 loop reads CASSLGSLAQEQFF. DNA of the CDR3: TGTGCCAGCAGTTTAGGATCCCTCGCCCAGGAGCAGTTCTTC.

To note about this clonotype: This may stem from a read error, because a much larger clone lies one nucleotide away. The CDR3 sequence is CASSYSSFGELLF. CDR3 nucleotides: TGTGCCAGCAGTTACTCGAGTTTCGGGGAGCTGTTGTTT. J is TRBJ2-2 and V is TRBV6-5; a possible D gene is TRBD2 (5 bases). Germline CDR1 and CDR2: MNHEY and SVGAGI. The CDR3 totals 13 residues.

The chain recombines TRBV30 with TRBJ2-3; D call uncertain. The CDR3 runs 12 residues. V dropped 0 bases and J dropped 8 bases, with 9 bases sitting between them. Germline V CDR1 and CDR2: GTSNPN, SVGIG (reference sequence). CDR3 amino acids: CAWSVDQITQYF. CDR3 nucleotide sequence: TGTGCCTGGAGTGTTGACCAGATTACGCAGTATTTT.

In this sample, this clonotype is medium-sized. The chain carries TRBV27 and TRBJ2-3; D is unclear. Germline lookup yields CDR1 MNHEY and CDR2 SMNVEV (reference sequence). This CDR3 is built from 14 residues. The germline V and J ends were trimmed by 0 bases and 10 bases, with 14 bases remaining between them. The CDR3 reads CASSLSISYWAQYF. The DNA of the CDR3 is TGTGCCAGCAGTTTATCGATTAGTTATTGGGCGCAGTATTTT.

This clonotype came up many times. The chain couples TRBV6-2 or TRBV6-3 to TRBJ2-5; TRBD2 might be the D (5 bases). Germline CDR1 reads MNHEY; CDR2 reads SVGEGT. The ends were cut back, 2 bases at V and 5 bases at J, with 24 bases in the middle. The CDR3 consists of 18 residues. In DNA form, the CDR3 reads TGTGCCAGCAGTTACAGTCTGCGCGACCAGAACCCGGGGGAGACCCAGTACTTC. It translates to CASSYSLRDQNPGETQYF.

This clonotype is deemed medium-sized. V usage is TRBV7-9 and J usage is TRBJ1-1; D is unresolved. V dropped 4 bases and J dropped 1 base, with 7 bases sitting between them. The CDR3 runs to 13 residues. Germline V gene sequence: CDR1 SEHNR, CDR2 FQNEAQ (reference sequence). The CDR3 DNA reads as TGTGCCAGCAGCTACAGTCGGAACACTGAAGCTTTCTTT. Amino acid sequence: CASSYSRNTEAFF.

This clonotype is labeled as medium-sized. J is TRBJ1-5 and V is TRBV4-3, with 7 nucleotides matching TRBD1. V was clipped by 0 bases and J by 9 bases; unmatched bases: 17. Germline lookup yields CDR1 LGHNA and CDR2 YSLEER. This CDR3 comprises 18 residues. DNA for the CDR3: TGCGCCAGCAGCCAAGAGGTAATGGGACAGTGGGGGTACGTGCCCCAGCATTTT. Protein product: CASSQEVMGQWGYVPQHF.

By share, this clonotype ranks as medium-sized. The CDR3 region is CASSLGDGEAFF. DNA for the CDR3: TGTGCCAGCAGCTTAGGGGACGGTGAAGCTTTCTTT. The V gene is TRBV7-9, the J gene TRBJ1-1; possibly TRBD1 for D (5 bases). In germline, CDR1 is SEHNR, CDR2 FQNEAQ (reference sequence). V was clipped by 1 base and J by 7 bases, with 7 bases between them. CDR3 length equals 12 residues.